The clone carrying this T cell receptor beta chain was found a few times. The antigen is not known. The V and J ends lost 4 bases and 4 bases, in that order; junction bases with no gene match: 9. The length of the CDR3 is 15 residues. Per germline, CDR1 MNHNY and CDR2 SVGAGI (reference sequence). Unique molecular identifiers were built into the TCR beta cDNA libraries. In TCRdb, the PCR reads were re-called with MiXCR into one record per CDR3 protein. The sample includes about 770,000 distinct CDR3 sequences, approximately 44% of them seen just once. These data belong to a study of post-analysis software for immune sequencing data. Notes on the study in general: TRBV segments more frequent in patients than in controls numbered about 5 and included TRBV5-6, TRBV5-1 and TRBV20-1.

The origin of this receptor is a girl aged 10-17 years with multiple sclerosis. The sample was blood. The chain recombines TRBV6-6 with TRBJ2-7; 8 bases line up with TRBD1. For the CDR3, the DNA is TGTGCCAGCAGTTCCCCCAGACAGGGGCAGTACGAGCAGTACTTC. Its protein product is CASSSPRQGQYEQYF.